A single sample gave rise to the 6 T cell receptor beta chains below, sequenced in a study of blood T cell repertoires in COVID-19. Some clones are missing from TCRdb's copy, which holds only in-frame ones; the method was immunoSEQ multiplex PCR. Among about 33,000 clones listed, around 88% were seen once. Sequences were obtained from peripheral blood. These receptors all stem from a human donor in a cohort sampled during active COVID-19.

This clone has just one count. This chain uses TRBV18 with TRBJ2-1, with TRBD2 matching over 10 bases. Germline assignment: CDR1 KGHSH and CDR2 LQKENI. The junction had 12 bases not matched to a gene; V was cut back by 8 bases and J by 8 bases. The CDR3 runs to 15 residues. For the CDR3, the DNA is TGTGCCAGCGCAATCGGGCTAGCGGGAGTGGATGAGCAGTTCTTC. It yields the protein CASAIGLAGVDEQFF.

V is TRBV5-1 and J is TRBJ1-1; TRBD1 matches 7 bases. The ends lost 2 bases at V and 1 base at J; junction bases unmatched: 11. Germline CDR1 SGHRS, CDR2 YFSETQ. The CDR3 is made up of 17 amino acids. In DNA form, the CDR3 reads TGCGCCAGCAGCTTTGGTTTCGCCGGGACAGCGAACACTGAAGCTTTCTTT. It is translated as CASSFGFAGTANTEAFF.

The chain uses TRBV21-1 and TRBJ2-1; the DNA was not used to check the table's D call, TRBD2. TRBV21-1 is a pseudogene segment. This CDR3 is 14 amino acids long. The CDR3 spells CASTTPGSYNEQFF. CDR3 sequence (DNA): TGTGCCAGCACCACTCCGGGCTCCTACAATGAGCAGTTCTTC.

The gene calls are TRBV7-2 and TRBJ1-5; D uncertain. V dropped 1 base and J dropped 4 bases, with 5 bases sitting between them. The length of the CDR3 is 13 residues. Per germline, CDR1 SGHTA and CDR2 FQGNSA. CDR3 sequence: CASSLGRNQPQHF. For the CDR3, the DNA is TGTGCCAGCAGCTTAGGGAGAAATCAGCCCCAGCATTTT.

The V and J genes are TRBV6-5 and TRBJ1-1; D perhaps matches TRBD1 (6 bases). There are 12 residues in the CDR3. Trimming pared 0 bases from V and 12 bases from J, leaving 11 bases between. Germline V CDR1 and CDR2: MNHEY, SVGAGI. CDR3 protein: CASSYSGHGPFF. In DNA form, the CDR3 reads TGTGCCAGCAGTTACTCGGGACATGGACCTTTCTTT.

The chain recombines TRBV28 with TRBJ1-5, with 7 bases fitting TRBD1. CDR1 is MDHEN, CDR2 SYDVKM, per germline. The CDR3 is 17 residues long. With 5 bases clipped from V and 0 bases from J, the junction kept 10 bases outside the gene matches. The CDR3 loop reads CASSPIDRENSNQPQHF. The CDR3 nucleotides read TGTGCCAGCAGTCCCATCGACAGGGAGAATAGCAATCAGCCCCAGCATTTT.